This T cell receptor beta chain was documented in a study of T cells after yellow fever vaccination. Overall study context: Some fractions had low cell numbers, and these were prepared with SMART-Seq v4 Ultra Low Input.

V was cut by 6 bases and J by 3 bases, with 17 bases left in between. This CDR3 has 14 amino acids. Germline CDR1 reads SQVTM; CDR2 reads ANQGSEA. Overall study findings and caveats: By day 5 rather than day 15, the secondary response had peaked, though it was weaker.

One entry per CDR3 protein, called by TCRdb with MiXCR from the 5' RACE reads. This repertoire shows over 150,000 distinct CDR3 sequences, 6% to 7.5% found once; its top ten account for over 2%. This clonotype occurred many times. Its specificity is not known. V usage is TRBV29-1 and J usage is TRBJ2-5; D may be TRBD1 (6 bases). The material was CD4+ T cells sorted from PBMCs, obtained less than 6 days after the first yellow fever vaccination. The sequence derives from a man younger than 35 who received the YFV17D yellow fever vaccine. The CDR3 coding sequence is TGCAGCGTCGCCGAGGGGACAATGAAAGAGACCCAGTACTTC. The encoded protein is CSVAEGTMKETQYF.